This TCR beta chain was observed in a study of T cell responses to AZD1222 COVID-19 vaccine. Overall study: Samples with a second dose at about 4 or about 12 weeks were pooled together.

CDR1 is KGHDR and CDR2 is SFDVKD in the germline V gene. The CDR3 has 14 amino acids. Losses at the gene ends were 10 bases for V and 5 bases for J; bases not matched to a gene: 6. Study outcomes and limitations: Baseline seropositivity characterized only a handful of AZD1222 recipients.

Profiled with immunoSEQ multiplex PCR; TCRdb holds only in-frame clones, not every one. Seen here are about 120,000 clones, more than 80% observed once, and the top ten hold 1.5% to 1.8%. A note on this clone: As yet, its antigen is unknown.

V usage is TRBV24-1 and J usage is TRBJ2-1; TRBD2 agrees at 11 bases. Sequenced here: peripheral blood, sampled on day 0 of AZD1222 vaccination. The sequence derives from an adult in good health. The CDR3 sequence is CATQTSGSNNEQFF. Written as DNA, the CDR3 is TGTGCCACTCAAACTAGCGGGAGTAACAATGAGCAGTTCTTC.